This T cell receptor beta chain came from a study of beta chain features in type 1 diabetes. Across the study: Healthy donors and patients showed comparable age, gender and cell yields. Broader study findings: A closer apparent resemblance between naive, central memory and Treg TCRB repertoires was seen in patients than in healthy donors. cDNA sequencing could over-represent cells with high TCR expression.

It was via CD45RO/CCR7/CD25/CD127/CD95/CD27 that CD4+ naive, central memory, regulatory and stem cell-like memory cells were sorted. As regards this clone: The antigen is unknown.

The entirety of the isolated RNA underwent reverse transcription, so expressed TCRB transcripts were sequenced. Profiling relied on immunoSEQ multiplex PCR, and the TCRdb table lists in-frame clones only, not all of them. Of around 430,000 clones in the sample, approximately 30% were seen once. V shed 4 bases, J shed 3 bases, and the junction held 6 bases outside the gene matches. This CDR3 has 16 residues. Per germline, CDR1 SGHNT and CDR2 YYREEE (reference sequence). V gene TRBV5-4 combines with J gene TRBJ2-4; 11 bases are a match to TRBD2. This clonotype was sampled from a man aged 18 to 35 in good health. The sample was naive CD4+ T cells from blood. Here the CDR3 reads CASSVAGGPVKNIQYF. CDR3 coding DNA: TGTGCCAGCAGCGTAGCGGGAGGGCCCGTCAAAAACATTCAGTACTTC.